The present T cell receptor (beta chain) was sequenced within a study of T cells in Graves' hyperthyroidism and ophthalmopathy. TCR beta CDR3 sequences were amplified from RNA transcripts. TCR CDR3 underwent first-round RT-PCR with the HTBI primer set. TCRdb re-called the multiplex PCR reads with MiXCR, one entry per CDR3 protein. The sample has 750,000 to 900,000 distinct CDR3 sequences, roughly 40% seen once. V shed 3 bases, J shed 5 bases, and the junction held 8 bases outside the gene matches. CDR3 length equals 15 residues. The germline V gene encodes CDR1 ENHRY and CDR2 SYGVKD. The TCR originated in a man aged 18-30 years with Graves' hyperthyroidism. Sample: blood. The rearrangement uses TRBV10-3 and TRBJ2-5; TRBD1 matches 8 bases. CDR3 sequence: CAISDMTGVGETQYF. The CDR3 DNA sequence: TGTGCCATCAGTGATATGACAGGGGTAGGGGAGACCCAGTACTTC.